This T cell receptor (beta chain) is from a study of beta chain features in type 1 diabetes. Study overall: The patient and healthy donor groups were comparable for age, gender and cell yields.

Purities over 98% were achieved in all sorted populations. Sequencing targeted expressed TCRB transcripts, as all isolated RNA had been reverse transcribed. Repertoires were generated with immunoSEQ multiplex PCR, while TCRdb's copy carries only in-frame clones and drops some. Of over 300,000 clones in the sample, 9.3% were seen once. Broader study findings: TCRB CDR3s were moderately but significantly shorter in Type 1 diabetes patients in all four CD4+ subsets.

Looked up from germline, CDR1 is SGHTA and CDR2 is FQGNSA. The length of the CDR3 is 13 residues. V gave up 6 bases and J gave up 3 bases, with 12 bases separating them. Of note for this clone: The antigen is not known.

This clonotype originated in a man under 40 with type 1 diabetes. The sequenced sample consisted of central memory CD4+ T cells from blood. This chain connects TRBV7-2 to TRBJ2-7, with unresolved D. The CDR3 DNA sequence: TGTGCCAGCAGGTTCCCTGGGGTCTACGAGCAGTACTTC. Its protein product is CASRFPGVYEQYF.